This is a list of T cell receptor beta chains from one sample in a study of blood T cell repertoires in COVID-19. TCRdb keeps only in-frame clones here, not all; method: immunoSEQ multiplex PCR. The sample holds under 250,000 clones, roughly 84% seen once. The specimen was peripheral blood. These receptor sequences come from a man aged 45 to 65 with active or convalescent COVID-19. CDR3s include the opening cysteine and the closing phenylalanine or tryptophan. Where a row states a size, it is once, few, many or the class of an expanded clone; other rows omit it.

clone_size j_call v_call cdr3_aa
- TRBJ1-1 TRBV29-1 CSAGGANTEAFF
- TRBJ1-2 TRBV25-1 CASSAGTALNGYTF
- TRBJ2-2 TRBV24-1 CATSPRRGGTLSGELFF
- TRBJ2-2 TRBV3-1/TRBV3-2 CASSRGHSNTGELFF
- TRBJ2-7 TRBV3-1/TRBV3-2 CASSQEGGFEQYF
- TRBJ1-1 TRBV19 CASTRGQTLEAFF
- TRBJ1-2 TRBV23-1 CASSRWGTGEGYTF
- TRBJ1-2 TRBV30 CAWSPRHPYGYTF
- TRBJ2-5 TRBV23-1 CASQGQLEETQYF
once TRBJ1-1 TRBV27 CASSSRQKNTEAFF
- TRBJ2-5 TRBV3-1/TRBV3-2 CASSLPSAGGVETQYF
- TRBJ2-3 TRBV9 CASSAMTAADTQYF
- TRBJ2-7 TRBV6-5 CASSYQQGSYEQYF
- TRBJ1-2 TRBV27 CASSFLAGTGGHGYTF
- TRBJ2-6 TRBV24-1 CATGGGGGANVLTF
- TRBJ2-7 TRBV4-1 CASSQVQTGATIEQYF
- TRBJ1-1 TRBV19 CASSLTGYTEAFF
- TRBJ1-1 TRBV20-1 CSASRTAEAFF
- TRBJ2-3 TRBV10-3 CAISERSGGTSSTDTQYF
- TRBJ1-5 TRBV28 CASRPPGSSGGNQPQHF
once TRBJ2-7 TRBV7-3 CASPIRVSYEQYF
once TRBJ1-4 TRBV5-6 CASSWGTGKEDEKLFF
- TRBJ2-3 TRBV27 CASSPQIRGGQGDTQYF
- TRBJ2-7 TRBV19 CASSSKQGPSYEQYF
- TRBJ1-5 TRBV19 CASSIGGQGRTVRPQHF
- TRBJ1-1 TRBV6-5 CASILDRVVTEAFF
- TRBJ1-5 TRBV15 CATSRDLLGDQPQHF
- TRBJ1-1 TRBV19 CASSSTGNTEAFF
- TRBJ2-1 TRBV4-1 CASTGQGWHEQFF
many TRBJ1-3 TRBV5-1 CASTPSGAPGNTIYF
- TRBJ2-1 TRBV4-1 CASSQGYGRQNYNEQFF
- TRBJ1-2 TRBV29-1 CSVEDVKGGKNYGYTF
- TRBJ2-3 TRBV27 CASKSRTEITDTQYF
- TRBJ1-3 TRBV5-1 CASSWGQGAGNTIYF
- TRBJ1-2 TRBV19 CASSITNYGYTF
- TRBJ1-2 TRBV28 CASRIGTGGYGYTF
- TRBJ1-5 TRBV18 CASSPRDIPNQPQHF
- TRBJ2-5 TRBV5-4 CASQPTSHSRETQYF
- TRBJ2-5 TRBV19 CASSITRSQETQYF
- TRBJ2-3 TRBV18 CASSPGTGSGTDTQYF
- TRBJ2-5 TRBV25-1 CASSELRTGNEKTQYF
- TRBJ1-1 TRBV12-3/TRBV12-4 CASSLILTEAFF
once TRBJ1-2 TRBV5-4 CASSMPIPGNYGYTF
- TRBJ2-7 TRBV7-9 CASSTGLAGFEQYF
- TRBJ1-2 TRBV30 CAWNTGGYGYTF
- TRBJ2-5 TRBV15 CATSRATGETQYF
- TRBJ1-1 TRBV3-1/TRBV3-2 CASSQAVMNTEAFF
- TRBJ1-2 TRBV6-5 CASSWGTGGTYGYTF
- TRBJ1-2 TRBV29-1 CSVERGQGKYTF
- TRBJ2-2 TRBV7-2 CASSFGQEAGELFF
few TRBJ1-6 TRBV4-3 CASSQDAVAYNSPLHF
- TRBJ1-4 TRBV30 CAWSTTGSTNEKLFF
- TRBJ1-6 TRBV6-5 CASKLRSYNSPLHF